The next 12 T cell receptor beta chains were all read from a single sample in a study of shared clonotypes between healthy human individuals. Naive CD8 populations comprised CD45RO-negative cells positively selected for CCR7, excluding terminally differentiated effector memory CD45RA+ cells. The protocol was immunoSEQ multiplex PCR, while the TCRdb copy is restricted to in-frame clones and leaves out a portion. Among about 820,000 clones listed, 85% to 95% were seen once. The sequencing sample was made of naive CD8+ T cells sorted from blood. All receptors derive from a man aged 25 to 45 in good health.

The chain has TRBV5-1 and TRBJ2-7; D uncertain. This CDR3 is 15 amino acids long. Germline V CDR1 and CDR2: SGHRS, YFSETQ. With 0 bases removed from V and 0 bases from J, the gap between germline ends came to 10 bases. In DNA form, the CDR3 reads TGCGCCAGCAGCTTGGTCAGCATAGACTCCTACGAGCAGTACTTC. It is translated as CASSLVSIDSYEQYF.

V and J are TRBV18 and TRBJ2-1; 8 bases agree with TRBD2. The V gene's germline CDR1 is KGHSH and CDR2 LQKENI. J was trimmed by 9 bases and V by 1 base; bases with no gene match: 11. The CDR3 extends over 16 amino acids. CDR3 in amino acids: CASSPLGGTSGPEQFF. In nucleotides, the CDR3 is TGTGCCAGCTCACCACTAGGGGGTACTAGCGGACCTGAGCAGTTCTTC.

This rearrangement joins TRBV28 to TRBJ2-1, with TRBD2 identical over 13 bases. The CDR3 runs to 17 residues. Trimming at V came to 5 bases and at J to 0 bases, leaving 4 bases not matched to a gene. From germline, CDR1 is MDHEN and CDR2 SYDVKM. Written as DNA, the CDR3 is TGTGCCAGCAGTCCTTGGACTAGCGGGGGCTCCTACAATGAGCAGTTCTTC. Translation: CASSPWTSGGSYNEQFF.

This chain uses TRBV15 with TRBJ2-1, with TRBD1 matching over 9 bases. The V gene's germline CDR1 is LNHNV and CDR2 YYDKDF (reference sequence). Trimming cost V 0 bases and J 6 bases; bases outside gene matches: 3. There are 15 residues in the CDR3. The CDR3 is CATSREGQGPNEQFF. CDR3 nucleotides: TGTGCCACCAGCAGAGAGGGACAGGGTCCCAATGAGCAGTTCTTC.

This rearrangement joins TRBV27 to TRBJ2-5; TRBD2 aligns across 7 bases. This CDR3 contains 14 residues. CDR1 is MNHEY, CDR2 SMNVEV, per germline (reference sequence). The ends lost 3 bases at V and 5 bases at J; junction bases unmatched: 6. CDR3 residues: CASSFRGVRETQYF. The CDR3 DNA reads as TGTGCCAGCAGTTTTCGGGGGGTACGGGAGACCCAGTACTTC.

V and J are TRBV7-2 and TRBJ2-1; TRBD2 matches 9 bases. This CDR3 contains 16 residues. Germline CDR1 reads SGHTA; CDR2 reads FQGNSA. V trimming: 4 bases; J trimming: 6 bases; junction bases outside the gene matches: 10. Written as DNA, the CDR3 is TGTGCCAGCAGCTCATCCGGGACTAGCCACCTCAATGAGCAGTTCTTC. Its translation: CASSSSGTSHLNEQFF.

The V gene is TRBV30, the J gene TRBJ2-1; TRBD2 is a possible D gene (5 bases). V lost 0 bases, J lost 3 bases, and 9 bases lay in between. The CDR3 has 14 residues. CDR1 is GTSNPN, CDR2 SVGIG, per germline (reference sequence). Here the CDR3 reads CAWSVRGDYNEQFF. The DNA of the CDR3 is TGTGCCTGGAGTGTACGGGGAGACTACAATGAGCAGTTCTTC.

The chain combines TRBV12-2 with TRBJ1-2; the table names TRBD1, a call not compared with the DNA. TRBV12-2 constitutes a pseudogene. This CDR3 is built from 19 residues. CDR3 loop: CASRGRSRTAGAPNYGYTF. CDR3 coding DNA: TGTGCAAGTCGCGGACGAAGCAGGACCGCAGGGGCTCCTAACTATGGCTACACCTTC.

The chain is built from TRBV7-8 and TRBJ2-7; TRBD2 is a possible D gene (6 bases). The V and J ends lost 1 base and 0 bases respectively, with 10 bases between them. Germline CDR1 reads SGHVS; CDR2 reads FQNEAQ. This CDR3 spans 15 amino acids. The CDR3 bases are TGTGCCAGCAGCTTAGGACGCGGGATCTCCTACGAGCAGTACTTC. This translates into CASSLGRGISYEQYF. Drawing the rest from reference TRBV7-8 and TRBJ2-7, the complete variable domain is GAGVSQSPRYKVAKRGQDVALRCDPISGHVSLFWYQQALGQGPEFLTYFQNEAQLDKSGLPSDRFFAERPEGSVSTLKIQRTQQEDSAVYLCASSLGRGISYEQYFGPGTRLTVT.

On this clone itself: Within the sample, other DNA sequences also encode this same CDR3. This chain links TRBV27 with TRBJ1-1; D may be TRBD1 (5 bases). Germline CDR1 MNHEY, CDR2 SMNVEV (reference sequence). The CDR3 sequence is 11 residues long. V was pared by 11 bases and J by 4 bases, with 11 bases between. CDR3 in amino acids: CASTRGTEAFF. The CDR3 bases are TGTGCCTCTACAAGGGGCACTGAAGCTTTCTTT.

This chain links TRBV28 with TRBJ2-7; the match to TRBD2 covers 8 bases. The V segment lost 5 bases and the J segment 2 bases; nucleotides outside the gene matches: 5. Germline V gene data show CDR1 as MDHEN and CDR2 as SYDVKM. The CDR3 is 14 residues long. The CDR3 loop is CASSVAGSPYEQYF. The CDR3 DNA reads as TGTGCCAGCAGTGTAGCGGGGAGCCCCTACGAGCAGTACTTC.

This sequence joins TRBV18 and TRBJ1-1, with D perhaps matching TRBD1 (6 bases). The V end was cut by 6 bases, the J end by 4 bases, with 12 bases between. The CDR3 extends over 13 amino acids. Per the germline V gene, CDR1 is KGHSH and CDR2 is LQKENI. The CDR3 region is CASSHRVGTEAFF. The CDR3, as DNA: TGTGCCAGCTCCCACAGGGTTGGCACTGAAGCTTTCTTT. Combining the CDR3 with reference TRBV18 and TRBJ1-1 gives the whole variable domain NAGVMQNPRHLVRRRGQEARLRCSPMKGHSHVYWYRQLPEEGLKFMVYLQKENIIDESGMPKERFSAEFPKEGPSILRIQQVVRGDSAAYFCASSHRVGTEAFFGQGTRLTVV.